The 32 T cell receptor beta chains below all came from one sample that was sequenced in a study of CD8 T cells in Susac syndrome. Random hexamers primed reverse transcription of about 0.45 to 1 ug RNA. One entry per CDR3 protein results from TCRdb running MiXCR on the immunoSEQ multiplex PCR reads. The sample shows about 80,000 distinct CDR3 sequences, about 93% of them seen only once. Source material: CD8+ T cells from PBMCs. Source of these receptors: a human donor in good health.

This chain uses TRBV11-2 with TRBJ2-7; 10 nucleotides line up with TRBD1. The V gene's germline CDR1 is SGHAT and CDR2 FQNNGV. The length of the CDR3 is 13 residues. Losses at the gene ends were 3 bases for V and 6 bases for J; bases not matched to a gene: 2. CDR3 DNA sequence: TGTGCCAGCAGCTTTGGACAGGGGGGCGAGCAGTACGTC. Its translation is CASSFGQGGEQYV.

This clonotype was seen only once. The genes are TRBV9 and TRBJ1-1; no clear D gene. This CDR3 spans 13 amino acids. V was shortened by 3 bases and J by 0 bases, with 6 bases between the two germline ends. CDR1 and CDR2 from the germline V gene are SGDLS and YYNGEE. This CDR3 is CASSGGVNTEAFF. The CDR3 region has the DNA TGTGCCAGCAGCGGGGGAGTGAACACTGAAGCTTTCTTT.

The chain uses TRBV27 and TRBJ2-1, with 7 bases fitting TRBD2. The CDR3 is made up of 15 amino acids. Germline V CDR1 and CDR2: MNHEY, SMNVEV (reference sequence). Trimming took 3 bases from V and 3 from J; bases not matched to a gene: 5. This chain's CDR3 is CASSFGGSVYNEQFF. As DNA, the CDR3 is TGTGCCAGCAGTTTCGGCGGGAGCGTCTACAATGAGCAGTTCTTC.

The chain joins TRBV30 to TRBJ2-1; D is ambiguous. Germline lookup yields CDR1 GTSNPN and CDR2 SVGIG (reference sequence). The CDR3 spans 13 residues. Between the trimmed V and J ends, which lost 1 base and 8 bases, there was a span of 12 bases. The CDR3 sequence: CAWSGNRRHEQFF. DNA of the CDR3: TGTGCCTGGAGTGGAAACCGGCGCCATGAGCAGTTCTTC.

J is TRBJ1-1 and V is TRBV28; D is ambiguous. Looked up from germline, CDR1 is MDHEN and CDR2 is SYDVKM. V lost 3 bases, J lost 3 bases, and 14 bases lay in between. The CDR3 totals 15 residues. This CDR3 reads CASSFRSGRDTEAFF. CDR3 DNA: TGTGCCAGCAGTTTTAGAAGTGGCCGGGACACTGAAGCTTTCTTT.

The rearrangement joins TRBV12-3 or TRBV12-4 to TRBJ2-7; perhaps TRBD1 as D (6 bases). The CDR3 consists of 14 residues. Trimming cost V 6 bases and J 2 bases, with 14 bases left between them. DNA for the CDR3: TGTGCCAGCAGGCCGCAGGGGTCTACCTACGAGCAGTACTTC. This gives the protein CASRPQGSTYEQYF.

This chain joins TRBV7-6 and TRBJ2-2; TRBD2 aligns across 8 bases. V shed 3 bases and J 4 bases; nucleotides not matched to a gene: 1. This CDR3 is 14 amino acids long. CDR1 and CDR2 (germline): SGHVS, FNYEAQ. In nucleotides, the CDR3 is TGTGCCAGCAGCTTTCGGGAGGGCACCGGGGAGCTGTTTTTT. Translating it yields CASSFREGTGELFF. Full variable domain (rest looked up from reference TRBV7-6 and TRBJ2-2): GAGVSQSPRYKVTKRGQDVALRCDPISGHVSLYWYRQALGQGPEFLTYFNYEAQQDKSGLPNDRFSAERPEGSISTLTIQRTEQRDSAMYRCASSFREGTGELFFGEGSRLTVL.

CDR3 residues: CASTDNSGSSYEQYV. Here the CDR3 DNA reads TGTGCCAGCACGGACAACTCGGGAAGCTCCTACGAGCAGTACGTC. The chain employs TRBV2 and TRBJ2-7; D possibly uses TRBD1 or TRBD2 (5 bases each). CDR1 SNHLY and CDR2 FYNNEI come from the germline V gene. The ends were cut back, 7 bases at V and 0 bases at J, with 16 bases in the middle. The CDR3 has 15 amino acids.

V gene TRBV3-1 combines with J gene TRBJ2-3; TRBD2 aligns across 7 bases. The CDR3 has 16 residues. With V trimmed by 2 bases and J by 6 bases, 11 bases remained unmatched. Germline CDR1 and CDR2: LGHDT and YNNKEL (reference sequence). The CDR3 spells CASSQSLRKRDDTQYF. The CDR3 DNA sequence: TGTGCCAGCAGCCAAAGTCTGCGAAAGCGGGACGATACGCAGTATTTT.

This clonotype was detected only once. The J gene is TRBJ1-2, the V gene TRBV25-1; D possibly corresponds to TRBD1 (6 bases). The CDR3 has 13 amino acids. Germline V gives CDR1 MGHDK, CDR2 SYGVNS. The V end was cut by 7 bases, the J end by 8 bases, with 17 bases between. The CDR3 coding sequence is TGTGCCAGCATCGCCGCAGGGGCGCGGGGCTACACCTTC. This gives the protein CASIAAGARGYTF.

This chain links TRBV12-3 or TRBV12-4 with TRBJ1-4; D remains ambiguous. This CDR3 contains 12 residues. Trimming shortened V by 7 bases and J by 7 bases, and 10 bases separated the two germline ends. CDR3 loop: CASTLLGEKLFF. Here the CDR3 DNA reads TGTGCCAGCACCCTCCTGGGTGAAAAACTGTTTTTT.

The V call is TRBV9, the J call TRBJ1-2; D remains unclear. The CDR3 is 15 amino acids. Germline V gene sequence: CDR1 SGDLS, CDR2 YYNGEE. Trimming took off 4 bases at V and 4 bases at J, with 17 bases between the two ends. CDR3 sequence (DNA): TGTGCCAGCAGCCCAAGCCCCGACTGGCCCTATGGCTACACCTTC. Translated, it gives CASSPSPDWPYGYTF.

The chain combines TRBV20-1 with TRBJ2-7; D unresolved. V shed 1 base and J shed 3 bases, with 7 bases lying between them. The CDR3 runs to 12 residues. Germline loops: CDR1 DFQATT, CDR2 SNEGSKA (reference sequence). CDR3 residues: CSARARDYEQYF. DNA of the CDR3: TGCAGTGCTAGAGCAAGGGACTACGAGCAGTACTTC.

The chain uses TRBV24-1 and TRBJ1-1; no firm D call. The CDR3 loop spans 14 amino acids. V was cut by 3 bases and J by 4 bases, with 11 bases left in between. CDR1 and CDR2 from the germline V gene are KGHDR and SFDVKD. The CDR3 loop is CATSDGVVGTEAFF. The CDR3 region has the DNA TGTGCCACCAGTGATGGGGTTGTGGGCACTGAAGCTTTCTTT.

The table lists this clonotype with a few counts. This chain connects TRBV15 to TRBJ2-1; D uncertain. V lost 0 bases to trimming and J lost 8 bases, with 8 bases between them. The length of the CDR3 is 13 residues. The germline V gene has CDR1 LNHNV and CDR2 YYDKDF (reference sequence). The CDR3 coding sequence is TGTGCCACCAGCAGAGAAAATCGGCATGAGCAGTTCTTC. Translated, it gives CATSRENRHEQFF.

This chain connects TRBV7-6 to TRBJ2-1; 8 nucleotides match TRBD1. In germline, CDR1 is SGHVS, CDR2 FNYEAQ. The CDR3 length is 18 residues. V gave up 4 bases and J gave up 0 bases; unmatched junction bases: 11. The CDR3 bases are TGTGCCAGCAGCTCGGGGCAGGGGGCACCGAGCTCCTACAATGAGCAGTTCTTC. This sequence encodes CASSSGQGAPSSYNEQFF.

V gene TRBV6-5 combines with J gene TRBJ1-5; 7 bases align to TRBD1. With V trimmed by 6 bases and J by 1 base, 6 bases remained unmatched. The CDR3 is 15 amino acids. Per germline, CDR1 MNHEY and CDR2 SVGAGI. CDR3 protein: CASSLQGLSNQPQHF. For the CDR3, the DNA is TGTGCCAGCAGCTTACAGGGGTTGAGCAATCAGCCCCAGCATTTT.

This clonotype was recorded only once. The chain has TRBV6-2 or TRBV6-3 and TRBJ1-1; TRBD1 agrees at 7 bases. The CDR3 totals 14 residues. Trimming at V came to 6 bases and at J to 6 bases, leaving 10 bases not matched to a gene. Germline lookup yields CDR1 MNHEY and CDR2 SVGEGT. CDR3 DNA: TGTGCCAGCAGCTCGACAGGGCTTGGTCCTGAAGCTTTCTTT. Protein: CASSSTGLGPEAFF.

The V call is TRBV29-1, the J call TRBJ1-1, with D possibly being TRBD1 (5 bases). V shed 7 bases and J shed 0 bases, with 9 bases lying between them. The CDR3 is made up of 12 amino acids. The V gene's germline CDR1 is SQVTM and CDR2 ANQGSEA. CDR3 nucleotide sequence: TGCAGCGGGGGCAGGGTGAACACTGAAGCTTTCTTT. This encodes CSGGRVNTEAFF.

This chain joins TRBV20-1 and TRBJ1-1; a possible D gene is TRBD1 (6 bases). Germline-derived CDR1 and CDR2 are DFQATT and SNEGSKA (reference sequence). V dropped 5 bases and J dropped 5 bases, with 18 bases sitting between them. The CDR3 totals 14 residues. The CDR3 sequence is CSAGRDRMGTEAFF. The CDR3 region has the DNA TGCAGTGCTGGGCGAGACAGGATGGGAACTGAAGCTTTCTTT.

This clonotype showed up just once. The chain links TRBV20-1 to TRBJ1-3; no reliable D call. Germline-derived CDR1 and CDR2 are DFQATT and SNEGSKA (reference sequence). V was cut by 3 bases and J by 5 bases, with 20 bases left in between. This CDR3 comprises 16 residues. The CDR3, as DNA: TGCAGTGCTAGGATGAGGGCAGACTATAGGAGAAACACCATATATTTT. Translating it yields CSARMRADYRRNTIYF.

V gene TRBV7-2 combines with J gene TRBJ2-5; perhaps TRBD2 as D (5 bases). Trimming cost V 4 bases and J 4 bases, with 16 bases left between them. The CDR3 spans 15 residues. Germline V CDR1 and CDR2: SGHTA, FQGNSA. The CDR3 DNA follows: TGTGCCAGCAGCTCGTCGGGAAGCTTTGGAGAGACCCAGTACTTC. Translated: CASSSSGSFGETQYF.

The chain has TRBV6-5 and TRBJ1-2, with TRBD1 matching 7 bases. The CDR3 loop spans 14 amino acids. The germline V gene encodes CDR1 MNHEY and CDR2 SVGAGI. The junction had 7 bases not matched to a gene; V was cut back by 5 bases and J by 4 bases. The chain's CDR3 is CASSLGTAAYGYTF. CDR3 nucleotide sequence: TGTGCCAGCAGTCTTGGGACAGCCGCCTATGGCTACACCTTC.

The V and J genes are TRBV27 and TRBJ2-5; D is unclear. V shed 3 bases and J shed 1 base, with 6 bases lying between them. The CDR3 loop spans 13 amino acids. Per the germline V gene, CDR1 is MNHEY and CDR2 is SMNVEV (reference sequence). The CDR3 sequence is CASSFVAQETQYF. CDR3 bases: TGTGCCAGCAGTTTTGTAGCCCAAGAGACCCAGTACTTC.

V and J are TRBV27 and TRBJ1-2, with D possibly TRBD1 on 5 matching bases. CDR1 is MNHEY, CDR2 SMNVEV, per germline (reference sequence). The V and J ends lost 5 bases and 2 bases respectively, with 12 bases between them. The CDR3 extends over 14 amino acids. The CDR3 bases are TGTGCCAGCAGTCCGCTTGGGACCAACTATGGCTACACCTTC. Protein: CASSPLGTNYGYTF.

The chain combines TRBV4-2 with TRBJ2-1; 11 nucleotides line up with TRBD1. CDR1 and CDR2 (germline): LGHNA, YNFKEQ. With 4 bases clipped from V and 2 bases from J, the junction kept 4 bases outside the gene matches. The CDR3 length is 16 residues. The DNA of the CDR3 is TGTGCCAGCAGCCCCACGGGACAGGGGGCCTACAATGAGCAGTTCTTC. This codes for CASSPTGQGAYNEQFF.

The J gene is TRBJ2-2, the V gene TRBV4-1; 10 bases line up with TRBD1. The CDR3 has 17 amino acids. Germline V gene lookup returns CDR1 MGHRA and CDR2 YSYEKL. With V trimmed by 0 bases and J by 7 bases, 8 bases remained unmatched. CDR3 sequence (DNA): TGCGCCAGCAGCCAAGATCGAGCGGGACAGGGGATCGGGGAGCTGTTTTTT. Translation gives CASSQDRAGQGIGELFF.

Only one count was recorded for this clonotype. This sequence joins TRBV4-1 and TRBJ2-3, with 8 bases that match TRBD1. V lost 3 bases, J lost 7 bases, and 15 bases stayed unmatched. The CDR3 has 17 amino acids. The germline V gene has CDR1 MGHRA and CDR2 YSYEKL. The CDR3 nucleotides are TGCGCCAGCAGCCACGAACCGGGACAGGCATCCACTTATACGCAGTATTTT. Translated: CASSHEPGQASTYTQYF.

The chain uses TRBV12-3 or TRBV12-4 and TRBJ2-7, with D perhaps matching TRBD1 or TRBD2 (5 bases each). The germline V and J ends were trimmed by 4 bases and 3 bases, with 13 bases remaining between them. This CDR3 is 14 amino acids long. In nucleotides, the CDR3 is TGTGCCAGCAGTTCAGGGACGGGATTCTACGAGCAGTACTTC. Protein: CASSSGTGFYEQYF.

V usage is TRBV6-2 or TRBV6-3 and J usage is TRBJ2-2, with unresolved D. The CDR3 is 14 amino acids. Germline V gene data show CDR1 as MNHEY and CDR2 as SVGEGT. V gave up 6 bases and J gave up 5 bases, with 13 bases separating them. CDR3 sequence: CASSESPVTGELFF. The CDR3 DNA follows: TGTGCCAGCAGCGAAAGTCCCGTAACCGGGGAGCTGTTTTTT.

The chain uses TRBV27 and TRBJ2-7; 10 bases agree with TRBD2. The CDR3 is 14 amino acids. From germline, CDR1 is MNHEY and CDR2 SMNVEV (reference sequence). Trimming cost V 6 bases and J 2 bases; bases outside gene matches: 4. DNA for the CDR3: TGTGCCAGCAGGATAGCGGGGGGAACCTACGAGCAGTACGTC. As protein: CASRIAGGTYEQYV.

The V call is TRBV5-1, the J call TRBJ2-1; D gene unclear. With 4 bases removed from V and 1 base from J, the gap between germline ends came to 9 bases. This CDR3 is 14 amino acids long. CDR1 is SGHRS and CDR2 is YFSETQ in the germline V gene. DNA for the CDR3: TGCGCCAGCAGCCCGGATGGGTCCTACAATGAGCAGTTCTTC. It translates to CASSPDGSYNEQFF.